These 18 T cell receptor beta chains originate from one sample sequenced in a study of blood T cell repertoires in COVID-19. TCRdb keeps only in-frame clones here, not all; method: immunoSEQ multiplex PCR. Counted here are about 80,000 clones, 65% to 85% occurring once; the ten biggest clones make up about 3.8%. Sequencing used peripheral blood. Every receptor here comes from a man aged 45 to 65 with acute or convalescent COVID-19.

The V and J genes are TRBV7-9 and TRBJ2-7; TRBD1 might be the D (6 bases). Trimming removed 4 bases from V and 5 bases from J, with 18 bases in between. There are 15 residues in the CDR3. Per the germline V gene, CDR1 is SEHNR and CDR2 is FQNEAQ (reference sequence). CDR3 nucleotide sequence: TGTGCCAGCAGCTACCTATTGGACAGTCGGGACGAGCAGTACTTC. It is translated as CASSYLLDSRDEQYF. Complete variable domain (other parts from reference TRBV7-9 and TRBJ2-7): DTGVSQNPRHKITKRGQNVTFRCDPISEHNRLYWYRQTLGQGPEFLTYFQNEAQLEKSRLLSDRFSAERPKGSFSTLEIQRTEQGDSAMYLCASSYLLDSRDEQYFGPGTRLTVT.

V usage is TRBV12-3 or TRBV12-4 and J usage is TRBJ1-6, with D unclear. The CDR3 has 13 amino acids. Trimming removed 6 bases from V and 4 bases from J, with 7 bases in between. The CDR3 DNA is TGTGCCAGCAGGACTGATTATAATTCACCCCTCCACTTT. It encodes CASRTDYNSPLHF.

The J gene is TRBJ1-1, the V gene TRBV29-1, with TRBD1 matching 7 bases. The germline V gene has CDR1 SQVTM and CDR2 ANQGSEA. With 6 bases clipped from V and 1 base from J, the junction kept 8 bases outside the gene matches. The CDR3 sequence is 14 residues long. The CDR3 DNA is TGCAGCGTCGGTATAGACAGGGAGAACACTGAAGCTTTCTTT. Amino acids: CSVGIDRENTEAFF. Variable domain in full (rest from reference TRBV29-1 and TRBJ1-1): SAVISQKPSRDICQRGTSLTIQCQVDSQVTMMFWYRQQPGQSLTLIATANQGSEATYESGFVIDKFPISRPNLTFSTLTVSNMSPEDSSIYLCSVGIDRENTEAFFGQGTRLTVV.

This sequence joins TRBV5-1 and TRBJ2-5; 12 bases match TRBD2. Trimming took 4 bases from V and 5 from J; bases not matched to a gene: 6. The CDR3 sequence is 15 residues long. Germline V gene sequence: CDR1 SGHRS, CDR2 YFSETQ. The CDR3 region is CASSPGLAGLETQYF. As DNA, the CDR3 is TGCGCCAGCAGCCCAGGACTAGCGGGATTGGAGACCCAGTACTTC.

This rearrangement joins TRBV18 to TRBJ1-4; D is perhaps TRBD1 (5 bases). This CDR3 spans 14 amino acids. CDR1 KGHSH and CDR2 LQKENI come from the germline V gene. The V end was cut by 3 bases, the J end by 5 bases, with 10 bases between. CDR3 protein: CASSPDTENEKLFF. The DNA for the CDR3 is TGTGCCAGCTCACCGGACACCGAGAATGAAAAACTGTTTTTT.

This rearrangement joins TRBV7-9 to TRBJ2-5; 7 nucleotides agree with TRBD1. The V gene's germline CDR1 is SEHNR and CDR2 FQNEAQ (reference sequence). J gave up 3 bases and V 5 bases, and 6 bases lay outside the gene matches. The CDR3 runs 14 residues. The CDR3, as DNA: TGTGCCAGCAGCCCCGGGACAGAAAAAGAGACCCAGTACTTC. It yields the protein CASSPGTEKETQYF.

This chain connects TRBV28 to TRBJ2-3, with 12 nucleotides matching TRBD2. The CDR3 runs 16 residues. V shed 5 bases and J 1 base; nucleotides not matched to a gene: 4. Germline assignment: CDR1 MDHEN and CDR2 SYDVKM. The CDR3 DNA is TGTGCCAGCAGTCGGACTAGCGGGAAGGGCACAGATACGCAGTATTTT. Its translation: CASSRTSGKGTDTQYF.

As to this clone: Other nucleotide sequences in the sample specify the same CDR3. V gene TRBV27 combines with J gene TRBJ2-7, with TRBD1 matching 12 bases. Germline CDR1 is MNHEY and CDR2 is SMNVEV (reference sequence). Trimming removed 0 bases from V and 7 bases from J; junction bases left unmatched: 4. The length of the CDR3 is 15 residues. The CDR3 DNA is TGTGCCAGCAGTTTATCAGGGACAGGGGGCGGGGAGCAGTACTTC. As protein: CASSLSGTGGGEQYF.

There are a few counts of this clone. The V gene is TRBV24-1, the J gene TRBJ2-1, with 8 bases identical to TRBD1. This CDR3 region has 14 residues. The junction had 7 bases not matched to a gene; V was cut back by 8 bases and J by 5 bases. Germline V gene lookup returns CDR1 KGHDR and CDR2 SFDVKD. CDR3 bases: TGTGCCACCATGAGGGCAGGGGGCCACAATGAGCAGTTCTTC. The encoded protein is CATMRAGGHNEQFF.

This chain joins TRBV14 and TRBJ2-3, with a tentative D call TRBD1 (6 bases). With 1 base removed from V and 2 bases from J, the gap between germline ends came to 13 bases. Germline V gene sequence: CDR1 SGHDN, CDR2 FVKESK. CDR3 length equals 16 residues. CDR3: CASSQVQGMVTDTQYF. The CDR3 nucleotides are TGTGCCAGCAGCCAAGTGCAGGGGATGGTCACAGATACGCAGTATTTT.

This clone was found many times. V is TRBV29-1 and J is TRBJ2-6, with D perhaps matching TRBD2 (6 bases). This CDR3 has 14 amino acids. V was pared by 7 bases and J by 0 bases, with 10 bases between. CDR1 is SQVTM and CDR2 is ANQGSEA in the germline V gene. The CDR3 DNA sequence: TGCAGCGCCCACGGGGGCTCTGGGGCCAACGTCCTGACTTTC. Its protein is CSAHGGSGANVLTF.

The CDR3 DNA is TGTGCCAGCAGCTTAACGGGGGGGCATGAGCAGTTCTTC. Its protein is CASSLTGGHEQFF. V usage is TRBV7-8 and J usage is TRBJ2-1, with 8 bases identical to TRBD2. CDR1 and CDR2 (germline): SGHVS, FQNEAQ. V lost 2 bases and J lost 8; bases outside the gene matches: 2. The CDR3 sequence is 13 residues long.

The chain carries TRBV11-2 and TRBJ2-7; 11 nucleotides line up with TRBD2. This CDR3 is 14 amino acids long. CDR1 and CDR2 from the germline V gene are SGHAT and FQNNGV. Losses at the gene ends were 5 bases for V and 3 bases for J; bases not matched to a gene: 3. The CDR3 reads CASSPGLADYEQYF. The CDR3 coding sequence is TGTGCCAGCAGCCCGGGACTAGCGGACTACGAGCAGTACTTC.

The rearrangement links TRBV5-6 to TRBJ2-7; possibly TRBD1 for D (5 bases). CDR1 SGHDT and CDR2 YYEEEE come from the germline V gene. CDR3 length: 15 amino acids. V was shortened by 0 bases and J by 2 bases, with 12 bases between the two germline ends. CDR3 sequence (DNA): TGTGCCAGCAGCTTGGAGGGGTTCCTCGCCTACGAGCAGTACTTC. Its protein is CASSLEGFLAYEQYF.

This clone was seen once. The rearrangement uses TRBV27 and TRBJ2-1, with 8 bases lining up with TRBD2. Germline CDR1 MNHEY, CDR2 SMNVEV (reference sequence). The V and J ends lost 8 bases and 6 bases, in that order; junction bases with no gene match: 9. The CDR3 contains 14 residues. DNA for the CDR3: TGTGCCAGCCGGGGGGGGCGGGGGCCCAATGAGCAGTTCTTC. This gives the protein CASRGGRGPNEQFF.

The rearrangement joins TRBV7-2 to TRBJ2-5; TRBD1 might be the D (6 bases). The V and J ends lost 5 bases and 5 bases respectively, with 15 bases between them. From germline, CDR1 is SGHTA and CDR2 FQGNSA. The CDR3 extends over 14 amino acids. The chain's CDR3 is CASSPGHTRETQYF. The CDR3 nucleotides read TGTGCCAGCAGCCCGGGACACACGCGGGAGACCCAGTACTTC. The variable domain in full, with the rest retrieved from reference TRBV7-2 and TRBJ2-5, is GAGVSQSPSNKVTEKGKDVELRCDPISGHTALYWYRQSLGQGLEFLIYFQGNSAPDKSGLPSDRFSAERTGGSVSTLTIQRTQQEDSAVYLCASSPGHTRETQYFGPGTRLLVL.

CDR3 sequence: CASSLEDSSYGYTF. The CDR3 coding sequence is TGTGCCAGCAGCTTGGAGGACAGTTCCTATGGCTACACCTTC. This chain connects TRBV5-4 to TRBJ1-2; TRBD1 is a possible D gene (6 bases). Germline CDR1 reads SGHNT; CDR2 reads YYREEE (reference sequence). CDR3 length: 14 residues. V was pared by 0 bases and J by 4 bases, with 10 bases between.

This clone was seen once. This chain joins TRBV7-6 and TRBJ2-1, with 14 nucleotides matching TRBD2. The trim removed 5 bases at V and 9 bases at J, leaving 9 bases unmatched. The CDR3 is 16 amino acids. Germline values: CDR1 SGHVS, CDR2 FNYEAQ. CDR3 DNA sequence: TGTGCCAGCAGCACCTCCGGGACTAGCGGGAGTGCTGAGCAGTTCTTC. The encoded protein is CASSTSGTSGSAEQFF.